Included here is one TCR beta chain sequence, with context. The antigen is undetermined. The sample is drawn from a study of cytomegalovirus exposure and HLA in healthy donors. Study-level points and caveats: Diagnosis of cytomegalovirus status made by the classifier reportedly showed high specificity and sensitivity. Researchers counted some 150 TCR beta chains as cytomegalovirus-associated. Specificity of a few CMV-associated chains for CMV antigens was verified in vitro.

Healthy individuals who donated bone marrow served as the donors. 13 Jbeta primers and 60 Vbeta primers were used for the PCR. The data were produced by immunoSEQ multiplex PCR, yet TCRdb's version contains in-frame clones alone and is incomplete. The sample lists about 180,000 clones, approximately 80% occurring once. The specimen sequenced was PBMCs. The source is a man in his fifties or sixties in good health and CMV-seronegative.

The CDR3: CASSVGDSYNEQFF. In nucleotides, the CDR3 is TGTGCCAGCAGCGTAGGAGACAGCTACAATGAGCAGTTCTTC. This chain joins TRBV9 and TRBJ2-1; D possibly corresponds to TRBD1 (5 bases). The V gene lost 0 bases and the J gene lost 3 bases, with 7 bases spanning the gap. CDR1 and CDR2 from the germline V gene are SGDLS and YYNGEE. The CDR3 has 14 residues. Together with reference TRBV9 and TRBJ2-1, the CDR3 gives the full variable domain: DSGVTQTPKHLITATGQRVTLRCSPRSGDLSVYWYQQSLDQGLQFLIQYYNGEERAKGNILERFSAQQFPDLHSELNLSSLELGDSALYFCASSVGDSYNEQFFGPGTRLTVL.